The rows below give T cell receptor beta chains drawn from one sample of a study of blood T cell repertoires in COVID-19. Sequenced by immunoSEQ multiplex PCR; TCRdb stores in-frame clones only, minus some. Of 320,000 or so clones in the sample, about 85% were seen once. The sample taken for sequencing was PBMCs or T cells enriched from blood (not recorded which). These receptors originate from a woman between 25 and 40 years old who had been exposed to COVID-19. The CDR3 runs from the conserved cysteine through the conserved F or W. D genes are given only for firm matches. Not every row has a clone size; where given, it reads once, few, many or a size class.

V	J	D	length	size	DNA	CDR3
TRBV28	TRBJ1-2	TRBD1	14	NA	TGTGCCAGCAGCCGGGGACAGGGGCCAGGTGGCTACACCTTC	CASSRGQGPGGYTF
TRBV6-5	TRBJ2-7	TRBD1	13	NA	TGTGCCAGTAGGACAGGGGAATTGGGGGAGCAGTACTTC	CASRTGELGEQYF
TRBV7-8	TRBJ2-7	NA	15	NA	TGTGCCAGCAGCGCGGTAAGGACACAACTGGGGGAGCAGTACTTC	CASSAVRTQLGEQYF
TRBV28	TRBJ1-3	NA	14	NA	TGTGCCAGCAGTCTCTCACAAACTGGAAACACCATATATTTT	CASSLSQTGNTIYF
TRBV4-3	TRBJ1-2	NA	16	NA	TGCGCCAGCAGCCAAGCAGCAGGGGTGGGTTTTAATGGCTACACCTTC	CASSQAAGVGFNGYTF
TRBV10-3	TRBJ1-2	NA	12	once	TGTGCCATCAGAAACTCGGGGGATGGCTACACCTTC	CAIRNSGDGYTF
TRBV2	TRBJ1-6	TRBD1	13	NA	TGTGCCAGCAGGGGACAGGGACATTCACCCCTCCACTTT	CASRGQGHSPLHF
TRBV6-5	TRBJ1-5	NA	12	NA	TGTGCCAGCAGGGCTCCTAATCAGCCCCAGCATTTT	CASRAPNQPQHF
TRBV15	TRBJ2-5	NA	11	few	TGTGCCACCAGCATCAAAGAGACCCAGTACTTC	CATSIKETQYF
TRBV2	TRBJ2-1	TRBD2	16	NA	TGTGCCAGCAGTGAAAGTACTAGCGGGGGGGCCGTTGAGCAGTTCTTC	CASSESTSGGAVEQFF
TRBV27	TRBJ2-1	TRBD1	16	once	TGTGCCAGCAGTCCCTCTCCGGGACAGGGCTACAATGAGCAGTTCTTC	CASSPSPGQGYNEQFF
TRBV11-1	TRBJ1-2	TRBD1	14	NA	TGTGCCAGCAGCTTAGAGGACAGGGGAAATGGCTACACCTTC	CASSLEDRGNGYTF
TRBV27	TRBJ2-1	NA	17	NA	NA	CASSTSGQGALYNEQFF
TRBV28	TRBJ2-7	NA	12	NA	TGTGCCAGCAAACAGGTTTTTGGTGAGCAGTACTTC	CASKQVFGEQYF
TRBV5-4	TRBJ1-2	NA	13	NA	TGTGCCAGCAGCTTCACCGGGACATCTGGCTACACCTTC	CASSFTGTSGYTF
TRBV7-3	TRBJ2-1	TRBD2	16	NA	TGTGCCAGCAGCCCCGGGACTAGCGGAGCCTACAATGAGCAGTTCTTC	CASSPGTSGAYNEQFF
TRBV5-4	TRBJ2-2	TRBD2	18	NA	TGTGCCAGCAGCTTGGGCCGAGGGACTAGCGGGGTCACCGGGGAGCTGTTTTTT	CASSLGRGTSGVTGELFF